Each of the 7 T cell receptor beta chains below was sequenced from the same sample in a study of shared clonotypes between healthy human individuals. This table comes from immunoSEQ multiplex PCR, and its TCRdb copy is limited to in-frame clones, with some not included. In the table there are more than 2 million clones, about 94% of which are singletons. CD8 cells regarded as naive lacked CD45RO, were positively chosen for CCR7, and omitted terminally differentiated effector memory CD45RA+ cells. The sample consisted of naive CD8+ T cells from PBMCs. The receptors were sampled from a man younger than 35 in good health. Some clones in this sample may be carry-over from other donors' samples.

The chain is built from TRBV6-1 and TRBJ2-7, with 7 bases fitting TRBD2. Per the germline V gene, CDR1 is MNHNS and CDR2 is SASEGT. Germline trimming cut 8 bases from V and 2 bases from J; bases unmatched to any gene: 9. The CDR3 sequence is 14 residues long. CDR3 residues: CASGGGTETYEQYF. The CDR3 region has the DNA TGTGCCAGCGGGGGGGGGACTGAAACCTACGAGCAGTACTTC.

The CDR3: CASSFLGQEQFF. CDR3 bases: TGTGCCAGCAGTTTTTTAGGACAGGAGCAGTTCTTC. This sequence joins TRBV27 and TRBJ2-1; D perhaps matches TRBD1 (6 bases). Germline V gene data show CDR1 as MNHEY and CDR2 as SMNVEV (reference sequence). V gave up 3 bases and J gave up 10 bases, with 10 bases separating them. The CDR3 has 12 residues.

J is TRBJ2-6 and V is TRBV27, with 8 bases fitting TRBD1. The CDR3 is 18 residues long. CDR1 and CDR2 from the germline V gene are MNHEY and SMNVEV (reference sequence). V shed 0 bases and J 4 bases; nucleotides not matched to a gene: 8. CDR3 sequence (DNA): TGTGCCAGCAGTTTATCCGCCAGGGGGCTGGCCGGGGCCAACGTCCTGACTTTC. The encoded protein is CASSLSARGLAGANVLTF.

V is TRBV28 and J is TRBJ2-5; D is ambiguous. Trimming removed 2 bases at V and 3 bases at J, with 7 bases between. The germline V gene has CDR1 MDHEN and CDR2 SYDVKM. The length of the CDR3 is 13 residues. Written as DNA, the CDR3 is TGTGCCAGCAGTTTAATGGCGGAAGAGACCCAGTACTTC. Amino acids: CASSLMAEETQYF.

V is TRBV6-5 and J is TRBJ1-4, with unresolved D. The germline V gene has CDR1 MNHEY and CDR2 SVGAGI. Trimming stripped 2 bases from V and 6 bases from J, with 13 bases between. The CDR3 loop spans 15 amino acids. Here the CDR3 DNA reads TGTGCCAGCAGTTACGGAGAGGATGAGGATGAAAAACTGTTTTTT. This encodes CASSYGEDEDEKLFF.

This clone was recorded once. The chain recombines TRBV5-6 with TRBJ2-1; D gene ambiguous. The CDR3 consists of 15 residues. Looked up from germline, CDR1 is SGHDT and CDR2 is YYEEEE. Trimming removed 2 bases at V and 0 bases at J, with 9 bases between. The CDR3 DNA follows: TGTGCCAGCAGCTTTGGGTACAGCTCCTACAATGAGCAGTTCTTC. Its protein is CASSFGYSSYNEQFF.

As for this clone: The identical CDR3 is also encoded by other nucleotide sequences in the sample. The rearrangement joins TRBV10-1 to TRBJ2-3; D perhaps matches TRBD2 (5 bases). V was clipped by 6 bases and J by 3 bases, with 10 bases between them. This CDR3 spans 13 amino acids. Germline V gives CDR1 WNHNN, CDR2 SYGVQD (reference sequence). Written as DNA, the CDR3 is TGCGCCAGCAGCAACCGGGGAACAGATACGCAGTATTTT. Its protein is CASSNRGTDTQYF.